The next 25 T cell receptor beta chains were all read from a single sample in a study of glioma-infiltrating T cells. Amplification of TCR alpha and beta CDR3 regions from RNA used iRepertoire nested multiplex PCR. Using its own MiXCR run on the multiplex PCR reads, TCRdb lists one record per CDR3 protein. The sample comprises roughly 40,000 distinct CDR3 sequences, more than 20% of which are singletons, and less than 7% rests with the top ten. Sample: glioma tissue, nonneoplastic brain tissue, or PBMCs (not recorded which). These receptor sequences come from a human donor with low-grade glioma or glioblastoma, undergoing nonglioma brain surgery, or in good health (not recorded which).

This clonotype showed up many times. This may stem from a read error, because a much larger clone lies one nucleotide away. The chain employs TRBV20-1 and TRBJ1-2; D remains ambiguous. Trimming cost V 1 base and J 4 bases, with 7 bases left between them. Per the germline V gene, CDR1 is DFQATT and CDR2 is SNEGSKA (reference sequence). There are 12 residues in the CDR3. Here the CDR3 reads CSARGASYGYTF. As DNA, the CDR3 is TGCAGTGCTAGAGGAGCTAGCTATGGCTACACCTTC.

This clonotype has only a few counts. The V call is TRBV4-2, the J call TRBJ2-7, with D possibly being TRBD1 (6 bases). V was cut by 1 base and J by 1 base, with 8 bases left in between. Germline CDR1 LGHNA, CDR2 YNFKEQ. This CDR3 spans 14 amino acids. The CDR3 DNA follows: TGTGCCAGCAGCCAAGGGCAGGGGTCCTACGAGCAGTACTTC. Protein: CASSQGQGSYEQYF.

On this clonotype: The missing conserved phenylalanine or tryptophan at the end of this CDR3 makes a read error likely. It is unclear where the CDR3 begins or ends on the DNA, so no DNA is shown, and the CDR3 is as TCRdb lists it. This chain's CDR3 is CASGETSPGQVVH. The gene calls are TRBV6-1 and TRBJ2-5; TRBD1 is taken as the D call from the table, unchecked against the DNA. The CDR3 sequence runs 13 residues, both termini included. The V gene's germline CDR1 is MNHNS and CDR2 SASEGT.

This clonotype was found many times. The rearrangement links TRBV18 to TRBJ1-5; D ambiguous. The CDR3 is 15 amino acids. Trimming shortened V by 3 bases and J by 3 bases, and 12 bases separated the two germline ends. Per the germline V gene, CDR1 is KGHSH and CDR2 is LQKENI. This CDR3 is CASSPSTAYNQPQHF. DNA for the CDR3: TGTGCCAGCTCACCCTCTACAGCGTACAATCAGCCCCAGCATTTT. The whole variable domain, filled in from reference TRBV18 and TRBJ1-5, reads NAGVMQNPRHLVRRRGQEARLRCSPMKGHSHVYWYRQLPEEGLKFMVYLQKENIIDESGMPKERFSAEFPKEGPSILRIQQVVRGDSAAYFCASSPSTAYNQPQHFGDGTRLSIL.

There are many counts of this clonotype. The chain is built from TRBV7-6 and TRBJ2-5, with TRBD1 as a possible D gene (8 bases). CDR1 is SGHVS, CDR2 FNYEAQ, per germline. The CDR3 runs 16 residues. The germline V and J ends were trimmed by 4 bases and 5 bases, with 20 bases remaining between them. CDR3 in amino acids: CASSSLAGQGGETQYF. The DNA for the CDR3 is TGTGCCAGCAGCTCCCTAGCAGGACAGGGAGGGGAGACCCAGTACTTC. The full variable domain, rest sourced from reference TRBV7-6 and TRBJ2-5, is GAGVSQSPRYKVTKRGQDVALRCDPISGHVSLYWYRQALGQGPEFLTYFNYEAQQDKSGLPNDRFSAERPEGSISTLTIQRTEQRDSAMYRCASSSLAGQGGETQYFGPGTRLLVL.

This clonotype was seen more than once but under ten times. V and J are TRBV4-1 and TRBJ2-7; 8 nucleotides match TRBD1. With V trimmed by 0 bases and J by 2 bases, 6 bases remained unmatched. Germline assignment: CDR1 MGHRA and CDR2 YSYEKL. The CDR3 runs 16 residues. DNA for the CDR3: TGCGCCAGCAGCCAAGATGTGGGACAGGCCCCCTACGAGCAGTACTTC. Protein: CASSQDVGQAPYEQYF.

In its sample, this clonotype was seen many times. V is TRBV7-3 and J is TRBJ2-3; 8 bases agree with TRBD2. In germline, CDR1 is SGHTA, CDR2 FQGTGA. This CDR3 spans 14 amino acids. Trimming at V came to 5 bases and at J to 4 bases, leaving 5 bases not matched to a gene. The CDR3 sequence: CASSRAGVSDTQYF. The CDR3 DNA reads TGTGCCAGCAGCCGAGCGGGAGTGTCAGATACGCAGTATTTT.

Remarks on this clonotype: A much larger clone sits a single nucleotide away, making a read error possible. The V gene is TRBV5-5, the J gene TRBJ2-5; D might be TRBD1 (7 bases). Trimming took off 0 bases at V and 3 bases at J, with 15 bases between the two ends. CDR3 length equals 16 residues. CDR1 and CDR2 from the germline V gene are SGHKS and YYEKEE (reference sequence). The CDR3 DNA sequence: TGTGCCAGCAGCTTGGGTCGACAGGGAGGCAAAGAGACCCAGTACTTC. Its translation: CASSLGRQGGKETQYF.

This chain uses TRBV28 with TRBJ2-2, with TRBD2 identical over 8 bases. The CDR3 spans 15 residues. Trimming removed 3 bases from V and 3 bases from J; junction bases left unmatched: 3. Germline V gives CDR1 MDHEN, CDR2 SYDVKM. CDR3 amino acids: CASSLAAGDTGELFF. Written as DNA, the CDR3 is TGTGCCAGCAGTTTGGCAGCGGGAGACACCGGGGAGCTGTTTTTT.

The gene calls are TRBV29-1 and TRBJ2-1; D is possibly TRBD1 or TRBD2 (6 bases each). Trimming pared 7 bases from V and 7 bases from J, leaving 11 bases between. Germline values: CDR1 SQVTM, CDR2 ANQGSEA. The CDR3 is 11 amino acids. The CDR3, as DNA: TGCAGCGCCGGGGGCTCAAATGAGCAGTTCTTC. It encodes CSAGGSNEQFF.

This clonotype appeared many times. The rearrangement links TRBV7-6 to TRBJ2-1; D is uncertain. Germline-derived CDR1 and CDR2 are SGHVS and FNYEAQ. Trimming left V 2 bases short and J 6 bases short, with 8 bases between. CDR3 length equals 13 residues. In nucleotides, the CDR3 is TGTGCCAGCAGCTTAAACAGAGTCAATGAGCAGTTCTTC. Protein product: CASSLNRVNEQFF. Complete variable domain (other parts from reference TRBV7-6 and TRBJ2-1): GAGVSQSPRYKVTKRGQDVALRCDPISGHVSLYWYRQALGQGPEFLTYFNYEAQQDKSGLPNDRFSAERPEGSISTLTIQRTEQRDSAMYRCASSLNRVNEQFFGPGTRLTVL.

A few counts support this clonotype. The CDR3 DNA reads TGTGCCAGCAGCTTAGGGTCGGGGGAGACTGGGGCCAACGTCCTGACTTTC. Translating gives CASSLGSGETGANVLTF. The chain uses TRBV11-3 and TRBJ2-6; possible D gene TRBD2, 6 bases. The germline V and J ends were trimmed by 1 base and 2 bases, with 12 bases remaining between them. Germline V gene data show CDR1 as SGHNT and CDR2 as YENEEA. There are 17 residues in the CDR3.

This clonotype has a handful of counts. The chain employs TRBV29-1 and TRBJ2-3; weak D call: TRBD1 (6 bases). There are 12 residues in the CDR3. Germline CDR1 reads SQVTM; CDR2 reads ANQGSEA. Trimming shortened V by 4 bases and J by 2 bases, and 7 bases separated the two germline ends. The CDR3 region is CSVGQATDTQYF. CDR3 DNA: TGCAGCGTTGGACAGGCCACAGATACGCAGTATTTT.

Comment on this clonotype: This may be a read error: a much more frequent sequence differs by one nucleotide. CDR3 sequence: CSAMDTSGANVLTF. CDR3 bases: TGCAGTGCAATGGACACTTCTGGGGCCAACGTCCTGACTTTC. The rearrangement uses TRBV20-1 and TRBJ2-6, with a possible D match to TRBD1 (5 bases). CDR1 is DFQATT, CDR2 SNEGSKA, per germline (reference sequence). The CDR3 has 14 residues. V was trimmed by 6 bases and J by 1 base, leaving 10 bases between them.

Points on this clonotype: Given a much more abundant clone one base away, this may be a read error. CDR3 bases: TGTGCCAGCAGTGTCGGCGGAACCCCTGAAGCTTCCTTT. Amino acids: CASSVGGTPEASF. The chain combines TRBV2 with TRBJ1-1; D is ambiguous. The CDR3 extends over 13 amino acids. From germline, CDR1 is SNHLY and CDR2 FYNNEI.

This clonotype was observed at least ten times. The chain joins TRBV19 to TRBJ2-3, with TRBD2 matching 7 bases. The CDR3 runs to 16 residues. V lost 4 bases, J lost 0 bases, and 7 bases stayed unmatched. Germline values: CDR1 LNHDA, CDR2 SQIVND (reference sequence). CDR3 amino acids: CASSRISGTSTDTQYF. The CDR3 nucleotides are TGTGCCAGTAGTAGGATCAGCGGGACTAGCACAGATACGCAGTATTTT.

Within the sample, this clonotype is medium-sized. The chain couples TRBV28 to TRBJ1-5; no clear D. V dropped 3 bases and J dropped 6 bases, with 6 bases sitting between them. The germline gives CDR1 MDHEN, CDR2 SYDVKM. This CDR3 region has 12 residues. The CDR3 loop is CASSLGFQPQHF. Written as DNA, the CDR3 is TGTGCCAGCAGTTTGGGGTTTCAGCCCCAGCATTTT.

This clonotype was recorded at least ten times. The chain uses TRBV6-1 and TRBJ1-1, with no clear D. Germline values: CDR1 MNHNS, CDR2 SASEGT. V gave up 5 bases and J gave up 0 bases, with 13 bases separating them. CDR3 length equals 15 residues. The DNA for the CDR3 is TGTGCCAGCAGTTCCCCCCCAGGCTTGAACACTGAAGCTTTCTTT. It is translated as CASSSPPGLNTEAFF.

Details on this clonotype: Compared with germline, one end of the junction differs, possibly owing to a read error. This chain connects TRBV11-2 to TRBJ1-2; 7 nucleotides line up with TRBD1. This CDR3 spans 13 amino acids. CDR1 and CDR2 from the germline V gene are SGHAT and FQNNGV. CDR3: CASSLTGNYVYTF. DNA for the CDR3: TGTGCCAGCAGCCTGACAGGGAACTATGTCTACACCTTC.

This clonotype came up many times. This rearrangement joins TRBV15 to TRBJ2-1, with TRBD2 matching over 7 bases. Trimming took 4 bases from V and 6 from J; bases not matched to a gene: 12. Germline V gene sequence: CDR1 LNHNV, CDR2 YYDKDF (reference sequence). The length of the CDR3 is 16 residues. This CDR3 is CATSTPSGLPSNEQFF. The DNA of the CDR3 is TGTGCCACCAGCACGCCTAGCGGCCTCCCGTCCAATGAGCAGTTCTTC.

This clonotype was observed many times. The chain uses TRBV2 and TRBJ1-3; D ambiguous. Between the trimmed V and J ends, which lost 6 bases and 0 bases, there was a span of 18 bases. This CDR3 has 17 residues. The germline V gene encodes CDR1 SNHLY and CDR2 FYNNEI. CDR3 coding DNA: TGTGCCAGCAGCTTGGAAGGGAAAGTGAGCTCTGGAAACACCATATATTTT. Translation: CASSLEGKVSSGNTIYF.

On this clonotype itself: A much larger clone lies a single base off, so this may be a read error. This chain uses TRBV20-1 with TRBJ2-7; 7 positions match TRBD1. CDR1 is DFQATT, CDR2 SNEGSKA, per germline (reference sequence). This CDR3 contains 11 residues. DNA of the CDR3: TGCAGTGCTCCACAGGGGTACGAGCGGTACTTC. It is translated as CSAPQGYERYF.

This clonotype counts as medium-sized. The CDR3 loop is CATIGGPVSQETQYF. CDR3 DNA: TGTGCCACCATAGGGGGGCCTGTAAGCCAAGAGACCCAGTACTTC. The chain uses TRBV27 and TRBJ2-5; D is tentatively TRBD1 or TRBD2 (6 bases each). Trimming removed 10 bases at V and 1 base at J, with 19 bases between. The CDR3 sequence is 15 residues long. From germline, CDR1 is MNHEY and CDR2 SMNVEV (reference sequence).

This clonotype has a handful of counts. This CDR3 reads CASSWASGNSYEQYF. For the CDR3, the DNA is TGTGCCAGCAGCTGGGCTAGCGGGAACTCCTACGAGCAGTACTTC. The chain is built from TRBV11-1 and TRBJ2-7; 9 bases line up with TRBD2. Trimming removed 4 bases from V and 0 bases from J; junction bases left unmatched: 4. This CDR3 is 15 amino acids long. Germline-derived CDR1 and CDR2 are SGHAT and FQDESV (reference sequence).

This clonotype was counted ten times or more. The rearrangement links TRBV4-2 to TRBJ2-1; D is tentatively TRBD1 or TRBD2 (5 bases each). The CDR3 covers 17 residues. Germline loops: CDR1 LGHNA, CDR2 YNFKEQ. Trimming took 4 bases from V and 8 from J, leaving 24 bases between them. In nucleotides, the CDR3 is TGTGCCAGCAGCCGTCAGGGAGCAGGGCTGAGAATCTATGAGCAGTTCTTC. This gives the protein CASSRQGAGLRIYEQFF.